This T cell receptor beta chain was sequenced for a study of blood T cell repertoires in COVID-19. The repertoire was sequenced with immunoSEQ multiplex PCR; TCRdb's copy has only in-frame clones and lacks some. The top ten clones hold 2.5% to 3% of a sample with 300,000 to 350,000 clones, around four fifths of them seen once. Germline values: CDR1 KGHSH, CDR2 LQKENI. After removal of 0 bases from V and 0 bases from J, the junction contained 2 bases not matched to a gene. CDR3 length: 17 residues. The V gene is TRBV18, the J gene TRBJ2-2, with TRBD2 identical over 9 bases. This receptor was identified in a man aged 30 to 39 with active or convalescent COVID-19. The sequenced material came from peripheral blood. In DNA form, the CDR3 reads TGTGCCAGCTCACCACCCACTAGCGGGCCGAACACCGGGGAGCTGTTTTTT. Its protein is CASSPPTSGPNTGELFF.